The T cell receptor beta chain under discussion was sequenced for a study of molecular identifiers for immune sequencing clone quantification. Previously described methods and listed TCR primers were employed for the bulk TCR libraries. A single record per CDR3 protein comes from TCRdb applying MiXCR to the PCR reads. The data contain around 470,000 distinct CDR3 sequences, 20% to 25% of them singletons. Notes on the study in general: Same-barcode identical TCR molecules could make highly expanded clones look smaller than they are. Researchers reportedly could pick up spiked Jurkat TCR RNA from one cell mixed into approximately 1 million naive cells.

Ten or more counts support this clonotype. Its specificity is unknown. Germline values: CDR1 DFQATT, CDR2 SNEGSKA (reference sequence). V shed 5 bases and J 5 bases; nucleotides not matched to a gene: 9. The length of the CDR3 is 14 residues. V and J are TRBV20-1 and TRBJ1-1; 9 positions agree with TRBD1. The source is a human donor in good health. Some libraries in this study had Jurkat cell RNA spiked in. Specimen: naive CD8+ T cells from blood, with Jurkat cell RNA spiked in. Subset reported: FACS-sorted CD8+CD4-CCR7+CD45RA+ naive T cells. The CDR3 DNA follows: TGCAGTGCTGCTAACCGGGACAGGGTTACTGAAGCTTTCTTT. Translation gives CSAANRDRVTEAFF.